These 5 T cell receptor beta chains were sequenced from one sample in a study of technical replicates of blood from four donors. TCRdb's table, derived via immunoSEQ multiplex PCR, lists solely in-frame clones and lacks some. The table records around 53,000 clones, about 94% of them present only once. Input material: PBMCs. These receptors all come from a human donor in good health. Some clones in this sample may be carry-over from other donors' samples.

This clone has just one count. CDR3: CASSPTLTSGGADTQYF. CDR3 DNA: TGCGCCAGCAGCCCTACCCTAACTAGCGGGGGGGCAGATACGCAGTATTTT. V is TRBV5-1 and J is TRBJ2-3, with 13 bases fitting TRBD2. The CDR3 is 17 amino acids. Germline CDR1 is SGHRS and CDR2 is YFSETQ. J lost 4 bases, V lost 4 bases, and 9 bases had no gene match.

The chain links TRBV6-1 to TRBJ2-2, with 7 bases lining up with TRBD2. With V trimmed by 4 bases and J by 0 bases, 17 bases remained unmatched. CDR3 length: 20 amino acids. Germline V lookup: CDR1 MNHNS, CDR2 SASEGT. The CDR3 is CASSGGPRDYLNANTGELFF. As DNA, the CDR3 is TGTGCCAGCAGTGGGGGCCCCCGGGACTACCTTAACGCGAACACCGGGGAGCTGTTTTTT.

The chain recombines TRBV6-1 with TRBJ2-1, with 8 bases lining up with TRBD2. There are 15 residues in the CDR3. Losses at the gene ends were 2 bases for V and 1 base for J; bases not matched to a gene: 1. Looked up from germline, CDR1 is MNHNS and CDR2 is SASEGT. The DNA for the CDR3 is TGTGCCAGCAGTGAAAGCGGGGGTTCCTACAATGAGCAGTTCTTC. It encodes CASSESGGSYNEQFF.

The DNA for the CDR3 is TGTGCCATCAGTGACCCGACAGGAAAAGGGGACTATGGCTACACCTTC. Amino acid sequence: CAISDPTGKGDYGYTF. The rearrangement uses TRBV10-3 and TRBJ1-2; weak D call: TRBD1 (6 bases). Between the trimmed V and J ends, which lost 3 bases and 3 bases, there was a span of 17 bases. Looked up from germline, CDR1 is ENHRY and CDR2 is SYGVKD. The CDR3 contains 16 residues.

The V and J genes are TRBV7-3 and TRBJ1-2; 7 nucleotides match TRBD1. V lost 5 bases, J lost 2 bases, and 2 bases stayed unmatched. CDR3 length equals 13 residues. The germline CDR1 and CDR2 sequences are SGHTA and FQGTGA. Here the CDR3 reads CASSPGQNYGYTF. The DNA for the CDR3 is TGTGCCAGCAGCCCGGGACAGAACTATGGCTACACCTTC.